This TCR beta chain was sequenced during a study of T cell changes during pregnancy in multiple sclerosis. Germline CDR1 reads WNHNN; CDR2 reads SYGVQD (reference sequence). Losses at the gene ends were 10 bases for V and 1 base for J; bases not matched to a gene: 6. The CDR3 has 13 residues. Here immunoSEQ multiplex PCR was the method, and the copy in TCRdb shows in-frame clones only, minus some. Found here are around 35,000 clones, about nine tenths of them singletons; the top ten hold around 11%. The sequences come from CD8+ T cells from peripheral blood mononuclear cells, collected before pregnancy. This receptor was identified in a female donor with multiple sclerosis, enrolled in a pregnancy study. The chain carries TRBV10-1 and TRBJ1-1; 7 bases line up with TRBD1. Here the CDR3 reads CATRQGTNTEAFF. CDR3 sequence (DNA): TGCGCCACCAGACAGGGAACGAACACTGAAGCTTTCTTT.